Listed below are T cell receptor beta chains from one sample, sequenced in a study of cytomegalovirus exposure and HLA in healthy donors. The protocol was immunoSEQ multiplex PCR, while the TCRdb copy is restricted to in-frame clones and leaves out a portion. The table has fewer than 80,000 clones, 60% to 85% seen once; the top ten hold more than 2.5%. The sequencing sample was made of PBMCs. These receptors all come from a young man in good health and CMV-seronegative. CDR3s include the opening cysteine and the closing phenylalanine or tryptophan. The D gene is left open where the match is weak. Some rows mark clone size as missing; the rest say once, few, many or name a class of expanded clone.

TRBV6-5,TRBD1,TRBJ2-3,NA,TGTGCCAGCAGTTACCCCGGGACAGGGTCTGGCGATACGCAGTATTTT,CASSYPGTGSGDTQYF
TRBV21-1,NA,TRBJ1-3,NA,TGTGCCAGCAGCAAAATACGCTACCACACCATATATTTT,CASSKIRYHTIYF
TRBV12-2,NA,TRBJ1-5,few,TGTGCAAGTCGCTCCAGCGATCAGACACGAGGGCAGCCCCAGCATTTT,CASRSSDQTRGQPQHF
TRBV7-2,TRBD1,TRBJ2-1,NA,TGTGCCAGCAGCCGAGAGCCCGGGACAGGGAACAATGAGCAGTTCTTC,CASSREPGTGNNEQFF
TRBV19,TRBD1,TRBJ2-3,once,TGTGCCAGTAGTATAGGAGGGGACAGCAGCACAGATACGCAGTATTTT,CASSIGGDSSTDTQYF
TRBV4-1,TRBD1,TRBJ1-2,once,TGCGCCAGCAGCCAAGCCATGACAGGGGGCGGCTATGGCTACACCTTC,CASSQAMTGGGYGYTF
TRBV5-4,TRBD2,TRBJ2-1,NA,TGTGCCAGCAGCCGGTCGCGGGGGGGCCGCAATGAGCAGTTCTTC,CASSRSRGGRNEQFF
TRBV28,NA,TRBJ2-7,NA,TGTGCCAGCAGTTTGAGGGCAGCCTACGAGCAGTACTTC,CASSLRAAYEQYF
TRBV5-1,NA,TRBJ2-2,NA,TGCGCCAGCAGCTTCCAAGTAGGAGGAACCGGGGAGCTGTTTTTT,CASSFQVGGTGELFF
TRBV5-6,NA,TRBJ1-2,NA,TGTGCCAGCAGCGCCCAGGGAGGGCTTGGCTATGGCTACACCTTC,CASSAQGGLGYGYTF
TRBV6-6,TRBD1,TRBJ1-1,NA,TGTGCCAGCCTCACAGGGGGCGCCGGCACTGAAGCTTTCTTT,CASLTGGAGTEAFF
TRBV6-1,TRBD1,TRBJ2-2,NA,TGTGCCAGCAGTGAATGGACAGGGGTGAACACCGGGGAGCTGTTTTTT,CASSEWTGVNTGELFF
TRBV6-6,NA,TRBJ1-1,NA,TGTGCCAGCAGTTACCCAGTGAACACTGAAGCTTTCTTT,CASSYPVNTEAFF
TRBV5-4,NA,TRBJ1-3,NA,TGTGCCAGCAGCTTGGCCGGGGGGGGTGGAAACACCATATATTTT,CASSLAGGGGNTIYF
TRBV7-2,TRBD2,TRBJ2-5,once,TGTGCCAGCAGCTTAGGGGAGAGCGGGGGCGGGACCCAGTACTTC,CASSLGESGGGTQYF
TRBV11-2,TRBD2,TRBJ2-3,NA,TGTGCCAGCAGCAAACTAGCGGGGGGCCAAAAAACAGATACGCAGTATTTT,CASSKLAGGQKTDTQYF
TRBV18,TRBD2,TRBJ2-3,NA,TGTGCCAGCTCACCGCTAGCGGGGGGTGCCAGGGCTGGAGATACGCAGTATTTT,CASSPLAGGARAGDTQYF
TRBV29-1,NA,TRBJ2-7,NA,TGCAGCGTTGAGGATTCCGTCGGGTCCTACGAGCAGTACTTC,CSVEDSVGSYEQYF
TRBV7-2,NA,TRBJ2-1,NA,TGTGCCAGCAGCTTACGAATGCGGAGGCAGTTCTTC,CASSLRMRRQFF
TRBV2,NA,TRBJ1-1,NA,TGTGCCAGCAGCTTCGGGACAGAAGCTTTCTTT,CASSFGTEAFF
TRBV6-5,TRBD1,TRBJ1-6,NA,TGTGCCAGCAGTTACTCGAACAGGGGAGACTCACCCCTCCACTTT,CASSYSNRGDSPLHF
TRBV6-4,TRBD1,TRBJ2-6,few,TGTGCCAGCAGGCCGGGACAGACTAACGTCCTGACTTTC,CASRPGQTNVLTF
TRBV7-8,NA,TRBJ2-7,NA,TGTGCCAGCAGCTTAGCCCAGAGGGCTCGGACAGCCGAGACCTACGAGCAGTACTTC,CASSLAQRARTAETYEQYF
TRBV6-1,NA,TRBJ2-5,NA,TGTGCCAGCAGTGAAGCAGTAATCACGACGGGGGAGACCCAGTACTTC,CASSEAVITTGETQYF
TRBV5-1,TRBD1,TRBJ2-3,few,TGCGCCAGCAGCTTGGGGACAGGCTCGGGAACAGATACGCAGTATTTT,CASSLGTGSGTDTQYF
TRBV9,TRBD1,TRBJ2-7,NA,TGTGCCAGCAGCGTAGCTCCTTGGGGACAGGGGGCACAGTACTTC,CASSVAPWGQGAQYF
TRBV7-8,NA,TRBJ1-2,NA,TGTGCCAGCAGCTTCCTAGGGGGGGGCAACTATGGCTACACCTTC,CASSFLGGGNYGYTF
TRBV28,TRBD2,TRBJ2-7,NA,TGTGCCAGCAGTTTATATCACGGGACTAGCCTCTACGAGCAGTACTTC,CASSLYHGTSLYEQYF
TRBV6-5,NA,TRBJ1-1,NA,TGTGCCAGCAGCCGGGACACCGAGAACACTGAAGCTTTCTTT,CASSRDTENTEAFF
TRBV19,NA,TRBJ1-1,NA,TGTGCCAGTAGTCTCTTAGGGAGTTTTCCTGAAGCTTTCTTT,CASSLLGSFPEAFF
TRBV27,TRBD2,TRBJ2-6,NA,TGTGCCAGCAGTTTACAGGGACTAGGGCGATCCGGGGCCAACGTCCTGACTTTC,CASSLQGLGRSGANVLTF
TRBV5-4,NA,TRBJ1-2,few,TGTGCCAGCAGCTTGGGGGGAGGGGGGGTGGATGGCTACACCTTC,CASSLGGGGVDGYTF
TRBV19,NA,TRBJ2-1,once,TGTGCCAGTAGTATGACGTCATTGACGGGAGAGCAGTTCTTC,CASSMTSLTGEQFF
TRBV29-1,TRBD2,TRBJ2-1,once,TGCAGCGTTGTTGGGGGGGTGACCTCCTACAATGAGCAGTTCTTC,CSVVGGVTSYNEQFF
TRBV11-3,NA,TRBJ2-7,NA,TGTGCCAGCAGCTTAGAAGTCGGCTACGAGCAGTACTTC,CASSLEVGYEQYF
TRBV6-6,TRBD1,TRBJ1-4,NA,TGTGCCAGCAGTTACCCCCCCACAGGGGGTGAAAAACTGTTTTTT,CASSYPPTGGEKLFF
TRBV7-9,NA,TRBJ2-3,NA,TGTGCCAGCAGCTTAACTTCCCCAGATACGCAGTATTTT,CASSLTSPDTQYF
TRBV25-1,TRBD1,TRBJ1-2,NA,TGTGCCAGCAGTCGACAGGGTGGCTACACCTTC,CASSRQGGYTF
TRBV28,TRBD1,TRBJ2-1,NA,TGTGCCAGCATCGGACAGGGTTCTTACAATGAGCAGTTCTTC,CASIGQGSYNEQFF
TRBV7-8,TRBD1,TRBJ1-2,NA,TGTGCCAGCAGCTTAGCGCAGGACAGGGAAATGGGCTACACCTTC,CASSLAQDREMGYTF
TRBV7-3,NA,TRBJ2-5,NA,TGTGCCAGCAGCCTAAGAGGTTTGGCACAAAGTCAGCAAGAGACCCAGTACTTC,CASSLRGLAQSQQETQYF
TRBV27,TRBD2,TRBJ2-7,NA,TGTGCCAGCAGTTTGCGGAGCGGGGGCCTCTCCTACGAGCAGTACTTC,CASSLRSGGLSYEQYF
TRBV5-4,TRBD1,TRBJ2-5,NA,TGTGCCAGCAGCTTGGGCAGGGGGAGATGGGAGACCCAGTACTTC,CASSLGRGRWETQYF
TRBV5-1,NA,TRBJ1-2,NA,TGCGCCAGCAGCTTGGAGCCTACTAACTATGGCTACACCTTC,CASSLEPTNYGYTF
TRBV5-6,TRBD2,TRBJ2-3,NA,TGTGCCAGCAGCTTTGCTGGGGAGGGGAGAGTTCGAGATACGCAGTATTTT,CASSFAGEGRVRDTQYF
TRBV19,TRBD1,TRBJ2-1,NA,TGTGCCAGTAGTGTCCGGGACAGGCACTACAATGAGCAGTTCTTC,CASSVRDRHYNEQFF
TRBV5-1,NA,TRBJ2-2,NA,TGCGCCAGCAGCTTGGATCTTTTCACCGGGGAGCTGTTTTTT,CASSLDLFTGELFF
TRBV7-6,NA,TRBJ1-2,NA,TGTGCCAGCAGCTTAGGGGGTGGGGGCACCTACACCTTC,CASSLGGGGTYTF
TRBV9,NA,TRBJ2-6,NA,TGTGCCAGCAGCGTAGGAATATGGGTGCCATCGGGCTCTGGGGCCAACGTCCTGACTTTC,CASSVGIWVPSGSGANVLTF
TRBV10-3,NA,TRBJ1-2,NA,TGTGCCATCAGGGGAGCGGGGGGAGGAAATGGCTACACCTTC,CAIRGAGGGNGYTF
TRBV2,NA,TRBJ2-7,NA,TGTGCCAGCAGTGAAGCACAAACCAATATCAGGGAGCAGTACTTC,CASSEAQTNIREQYF
TRBV19,NA,TRBJ1-6,NA,TGTGCCAGTAGCCTTCAAGGGGCAGCACAATCACCCCTCCACTTT,CASSLQGAAQSPLHF
TRBV9,TRBD1,TRBJ2-5,once,TGTGCCAGCAGCGGGACAGGGGTGGAGACCCAGTACTTC,CASSGTGVETQYF
TRBV7-8,TRBD2,TRBJ2-3,NA,TGTGCCAGCAGCTTAGGGCTCGGGGGGTTGGGCACAGATACGCAGTATTTT,CASSLGLGGLGTDTQYF
TRBV29-1,TRBD2,TRBJ2-7,NA,TGCAGCTTCCGAGCGGGGGGGCGGGGAGAGCAGTACTTC,CSFRAGGRGEQYF